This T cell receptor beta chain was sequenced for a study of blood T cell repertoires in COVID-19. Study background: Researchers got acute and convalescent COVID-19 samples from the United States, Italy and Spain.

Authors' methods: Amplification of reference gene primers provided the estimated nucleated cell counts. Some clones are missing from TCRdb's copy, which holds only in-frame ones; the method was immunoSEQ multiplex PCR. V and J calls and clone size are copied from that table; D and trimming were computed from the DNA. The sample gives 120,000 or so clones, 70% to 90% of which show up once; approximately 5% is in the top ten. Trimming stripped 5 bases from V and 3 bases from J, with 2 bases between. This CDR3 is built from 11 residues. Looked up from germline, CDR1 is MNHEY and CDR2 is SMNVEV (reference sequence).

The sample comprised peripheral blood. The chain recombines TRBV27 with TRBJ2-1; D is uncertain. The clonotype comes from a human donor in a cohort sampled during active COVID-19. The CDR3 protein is CASSLYNEQFF. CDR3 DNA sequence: TGTGCCAGCAGTCTCTACAATGAGCAGTTCTTC.